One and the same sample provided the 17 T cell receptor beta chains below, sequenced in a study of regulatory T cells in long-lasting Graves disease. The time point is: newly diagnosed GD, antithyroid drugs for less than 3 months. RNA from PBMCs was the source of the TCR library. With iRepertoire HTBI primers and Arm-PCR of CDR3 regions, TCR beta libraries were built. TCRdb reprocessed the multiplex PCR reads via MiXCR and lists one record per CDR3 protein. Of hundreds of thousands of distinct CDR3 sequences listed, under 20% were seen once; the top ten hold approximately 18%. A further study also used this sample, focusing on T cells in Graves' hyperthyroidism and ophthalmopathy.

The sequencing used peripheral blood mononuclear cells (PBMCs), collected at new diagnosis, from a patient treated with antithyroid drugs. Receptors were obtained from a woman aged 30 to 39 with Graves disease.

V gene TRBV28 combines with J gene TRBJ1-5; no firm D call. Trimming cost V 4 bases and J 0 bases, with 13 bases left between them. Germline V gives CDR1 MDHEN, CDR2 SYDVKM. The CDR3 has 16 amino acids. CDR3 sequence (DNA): TGTGCCAGCAGTTCCGGCGGTTTTTCTAGCAATCAGCCCCAGCATTTT. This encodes CASSSGGFSSNQPQHF.

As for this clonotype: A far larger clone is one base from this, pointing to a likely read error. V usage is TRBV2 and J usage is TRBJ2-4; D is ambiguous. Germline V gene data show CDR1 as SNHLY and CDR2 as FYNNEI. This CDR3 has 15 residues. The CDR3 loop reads CASSVGRRLLYGCTF. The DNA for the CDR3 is TGTGCCAGCAGTGTAGGCCGAAGGCTCCTCTATGGCTGCACCTTC.

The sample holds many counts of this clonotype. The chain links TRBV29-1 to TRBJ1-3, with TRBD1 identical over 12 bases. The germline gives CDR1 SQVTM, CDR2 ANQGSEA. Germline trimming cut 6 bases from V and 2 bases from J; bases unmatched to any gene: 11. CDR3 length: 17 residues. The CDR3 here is CSVVGLRDRGPGNTIYF. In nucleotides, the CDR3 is TGCAGCGTGGTGGGCCTCCGGGACAGGGGGCCTGGAAACACCATATATTTT. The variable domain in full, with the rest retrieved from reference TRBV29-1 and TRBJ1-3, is SAVISQKPSRDICQRGTSLTIQCQVDSQVTMMFWYRQQPGQSLTLIATANQGSEATYESGFVIDKFPISRPNLTFSTLTVSNMSPEDSSIYLCSVVGLRDRGPGNTIYFGEGSWLTVV.

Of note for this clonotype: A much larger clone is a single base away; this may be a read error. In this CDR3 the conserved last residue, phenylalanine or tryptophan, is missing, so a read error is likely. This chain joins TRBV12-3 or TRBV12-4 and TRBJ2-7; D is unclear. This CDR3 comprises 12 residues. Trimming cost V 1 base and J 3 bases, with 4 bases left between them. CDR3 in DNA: TGTGCCAGCAGTTTAGTGAACTACGAGCAGTACCTC. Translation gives CASSLVNYEQYL.

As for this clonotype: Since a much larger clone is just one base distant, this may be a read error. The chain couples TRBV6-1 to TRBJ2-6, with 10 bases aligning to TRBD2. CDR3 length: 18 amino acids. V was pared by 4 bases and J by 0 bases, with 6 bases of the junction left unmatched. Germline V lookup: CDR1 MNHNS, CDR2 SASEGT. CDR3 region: CASSGTSGISSGANVLTF. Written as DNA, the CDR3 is TGTGCCAGCAGTGGGACTAGCGGAATAAGCTCTGGGGCCAACGTCCTGACTTTC.

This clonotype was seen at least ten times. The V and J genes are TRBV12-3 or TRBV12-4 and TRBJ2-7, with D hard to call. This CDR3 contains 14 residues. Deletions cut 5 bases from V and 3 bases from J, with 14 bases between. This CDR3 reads CASSPARYVYEQYF. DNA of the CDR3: TGTGCCAGCAGTCCTGCCCGGTACGTCTACGAGCAGTACTTC.

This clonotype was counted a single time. CDR3 sequence (DNA): TGCAGCGCTGTAATTGGGACAGGGTCCTACGAGCAGTACTTC. It translates to CSAVIGTGSYEQYF. The chain links TRBV29-1 to TRBJ2-7; 9 positions match TRBD1. The CDR3 runs to 14 residues. Germline assignment: CDR1 SQVTM and CDR2 ANQGSEA. V lost 7 bases to trimming and J lost 1 base; unmatched junction nucleotides: 8.

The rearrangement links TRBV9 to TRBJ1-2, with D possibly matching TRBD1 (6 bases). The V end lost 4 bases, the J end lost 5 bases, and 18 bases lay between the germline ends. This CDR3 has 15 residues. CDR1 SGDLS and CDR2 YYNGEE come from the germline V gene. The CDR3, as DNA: TGTGCCAGCAGCTTCCAGGCAGGGGAGACTTATGGCTACACCTTC. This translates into CASSFQAGETYGYTF.

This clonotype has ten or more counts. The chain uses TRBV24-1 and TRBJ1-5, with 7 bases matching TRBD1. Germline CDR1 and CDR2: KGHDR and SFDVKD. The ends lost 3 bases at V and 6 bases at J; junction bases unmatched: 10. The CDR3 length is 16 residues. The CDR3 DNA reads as TGTGCCACCAGTGATGGGACAGTTGGGGGAGGTCAGCCCCAGCATTTT. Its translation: CATSDGTVGGGQPQHF.

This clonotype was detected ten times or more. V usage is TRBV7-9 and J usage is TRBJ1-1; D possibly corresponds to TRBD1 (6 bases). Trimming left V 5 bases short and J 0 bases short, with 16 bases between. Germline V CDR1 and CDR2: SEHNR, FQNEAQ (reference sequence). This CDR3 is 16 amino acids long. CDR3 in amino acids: CASSLAQGSMNTEAFF. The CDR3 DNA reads TGTGCCAGCAGCCTCGCCCAGGGGAGTATGAACACTGAAGCTTTCTTT.

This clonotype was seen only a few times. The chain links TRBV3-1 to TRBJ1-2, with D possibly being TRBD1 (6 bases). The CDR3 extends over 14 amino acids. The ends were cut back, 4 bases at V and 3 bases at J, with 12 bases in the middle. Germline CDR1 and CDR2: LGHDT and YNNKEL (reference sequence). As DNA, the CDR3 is TGTGCCAGCAGCCTTAAGGGGGGGCACTATGGCTACACCTTC. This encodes CASSLKGGHYGYTF.

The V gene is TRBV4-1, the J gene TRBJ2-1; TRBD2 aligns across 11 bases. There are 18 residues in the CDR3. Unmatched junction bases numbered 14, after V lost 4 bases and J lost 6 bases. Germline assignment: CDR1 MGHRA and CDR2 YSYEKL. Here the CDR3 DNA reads TGCGCCAGCAGCCCCCGTACGACCGGGACTAGCGGAGGCAATGAGCAGTTCTTC. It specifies CASSPRTTGTSGGNEQFF.

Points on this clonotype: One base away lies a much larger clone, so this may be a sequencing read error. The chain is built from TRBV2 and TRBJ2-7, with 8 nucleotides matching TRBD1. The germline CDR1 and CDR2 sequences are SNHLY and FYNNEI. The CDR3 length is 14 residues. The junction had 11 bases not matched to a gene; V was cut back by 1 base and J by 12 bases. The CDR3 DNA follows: TGTGCCAGCAGTGAAGTTGGGACAGGTTTCCTGAGGTACTTC. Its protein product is CASSEVGTGFLRYF.

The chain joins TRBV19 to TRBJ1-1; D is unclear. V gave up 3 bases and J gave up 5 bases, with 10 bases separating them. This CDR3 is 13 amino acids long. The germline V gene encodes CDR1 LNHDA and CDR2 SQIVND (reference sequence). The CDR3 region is CASSIPGRTEAFF. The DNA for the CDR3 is TGTGCCAGTAGTATCCCGGGTAGGACTGAAGCTTTCTTT.

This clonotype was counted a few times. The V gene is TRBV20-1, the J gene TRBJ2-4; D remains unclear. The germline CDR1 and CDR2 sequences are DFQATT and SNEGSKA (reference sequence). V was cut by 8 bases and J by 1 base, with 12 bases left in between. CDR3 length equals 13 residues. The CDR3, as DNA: TGCAGTACTTATAGTACGGCCAAAAACATTCAGTACTTC. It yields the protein CSTYSTAKNIQYF.

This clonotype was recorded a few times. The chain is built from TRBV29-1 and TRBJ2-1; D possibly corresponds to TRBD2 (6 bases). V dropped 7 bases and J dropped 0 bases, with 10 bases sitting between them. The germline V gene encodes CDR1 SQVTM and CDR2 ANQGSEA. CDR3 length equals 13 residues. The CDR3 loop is CSGTGDSYNEQFF. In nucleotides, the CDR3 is TGCAGCGGGACGGGGGACTCCTACAATGAGCAGTTCTTC.

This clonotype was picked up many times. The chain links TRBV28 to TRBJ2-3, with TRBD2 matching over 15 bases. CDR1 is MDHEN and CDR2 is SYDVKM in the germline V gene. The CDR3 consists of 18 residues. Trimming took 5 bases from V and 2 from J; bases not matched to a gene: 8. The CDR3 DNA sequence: TGTGCCAGCAGTCCAGGGACTAGCGGGAGGAGCCTCACAGATACGCAGTATTTT. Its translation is CASSPGTSGRSLTDTQYF.